The 4 T cell receptor beta chains below were found in one sample sequenced in a study of T-cell reconstitution after alpha-beta-depleted transplantation in children. Preparing the TCRbeta library involved the use of unique molecular identifiers. TCRdb re-called the PCR reads with MiXCR, one entry per CDR3 protein. In the table there are more than 300,000 distinct CDR3 sequences, around 16% of which are singletons. The input for sequencing was PBMCs, mostly from graft donor cells, taken 360 days after TCRalphabeta/CD19-depleted stem cell transplant. The receptors here all came from a male patient aged 2-15 years who had a stem cell transplant for acute lymphoblastic leukemia, so the T cells may come from the graft donor.

This chain uses TRBV12-3 or TRBV12-4 with TRBJ2-3; D is uncertain. The CDR3 has 14 amino acids. The V end lost 5 bases, the J end lost 4 bases, and 13 bases lay between the germline ends. For the CDR3, the DNA is TGTGCCAGCAGTCTCAACGTGGCCCCAGATACGCAGTATTTT. Its protein product is CASSLNVAPDTQYF.

This clonotype was detected many times. The CDR3 region has the DNA TGTGCCAGCAGCCCCGACAGGGTCACCGGGGAGCTGTTTTTT. Protein product: CASSPDRVTGELFF. The chain links TRBV5-6 to TRBJ2-2; 7 positions agree with TRBD1. The CDR3 spans 14 residues. Trimming took 4 bases from V and 4 from J; bases not matched to a gene: 4. Germline values: CDR1 SGHDT, CDR2 YYEEEE. Drawing the rest from reference TRBV5-6 and TRBJ2-2, the complete variable domain is DAGVTQSPTHLIKTRGQQVTLRCSPKSGHDTVSWYQQALGQGPQFIFQYYEEEERQRGNFPDRFSGHQFPNYSSELNVNALLLGDSALYLCASSPDRVTGELFFGEGSRLTVL.

The V call is TRBV4-3, the J call TRBJ1-2; 8 bases match TRBD1. The CDR3 consists of 15 residues. Per the germline V gene, CDR1 is LGHNA and CDR2 is YSLEER. Trimming removed 4 bases from V and 6 bases from J; junction bases left unmatched: 10. CDR3 sequence (DNA): TGCGCCAGCAGCCCCCACCGGGAACAGGGGGATGGCTACACCTTC. Its protein is CASSPHREQGDGYTF.

This sequence joins TRBV7-3 and TRBJ2-1; TRBD1 matches at 7 bases. J lost 9 bases, V lost 3 bases, and 5 bases had no gene match. In germline, CDR1 is SGHTA, CDR2 FQGTGA. The CDR3 is made up of 13 amino acids. This CDR3 reads CASSFDRAGEQFF. The DNA for the CDR3 is TGTGCCAGCAGCTTTGACAGGGCCGGTGAGCAGTTCTTC.